A selection of T cell receptor beta chains follows, all from one sample in a study of shared clonotypes between healthy human individuals. Some clones are missing from TCRdb's copy, which holds only in-frame ones; the method was immunoSEQ multiplex PCR. The sample holds millions of clones; 85% to 95% are singletons and the top ten take more than 0.95%. The sequencing sample was made of naive CD8+ T cells sorted from blood. These receptors were taken from a man younger than 30 in good health. The CDR3 runs from the conserved cysteine through the conserved F or W.

v_call	j_call	cdr3_aa
TRBV18	TRBJ2-5	CASSPPGLGETQYF
TRBV5-6	TRBJ2-7	CASSSTDTTYEQYF
TRBV6-1	TRBJ1-1	CATHHWTGGNTEAFF
TRBV2	TRBJ1-1	CASSGGENTEAFF
TRBV9	TRBJ1-4	CASSVEGGGSNEKLFF
TRBV4-3	TRBJ2-7	CASSQDTADYEQYF
TRBV5-5	TRBJ2-7	CASSSTSAEQYF
TRBV6-5	TRBJ1-1	CASSYQGSSTEAFF
TRBV6-6	TRBJ2-3	CASNTGTSGSDTQYF
TRBV28	TRBJ1-2	CASSLVGTVESFYGYTF
TRBV7-9	TRBJ2-5	CASSLGVQGPRETQYF
TRBV28	TRBJ2-1	CAAGPYNEQFF
TRBV27	TRBJ1-4	CASRQGAGTGDEKLFF
TRBV30	TRBJ1-2	CAWSALATNYGYTF
TRBV6-4	TRBJ1-5	CPPGQSAYSNQPQHF
TRBV18	TRBJ1-1	CASSPGTGGTEAFF
TRBV4-1	TRBJ2-3	CASSQGAFVEQYF
TRBV7-8	TRBJ2-5	CASSWTAGQETQYF
TRBV19	TRBJ2-7	CASSIDGEDYEQYF
TRBV4-1	TRBJ2-2	CASSQDPTSGGPKNTGELFF
TRBV19	TRBJ1-4	CASKQRSSNEKLFF
TRBV14	TRBJ2-7	CASSQDIVGSPVSYEQYF
TRBV25-1	TRBJ1-4	CASSDTGGEKLFF
TRBV5-1	TRBJ2-5	CASSPGTGSQETQYF
TRBV4-3	TRBJ2-6	CASSQGIPSGANVLTF
TRBV19	TRBJ1-2	CASSSGRQGNYGYTF
TRBV5-6	TRBJ2-7	CASSLAGSGYEQYF
TRBV7-2	TRBJ2-1	CASSGPGTVGDEQFF
TRBV13	TRBJ2-1	CASSLGGNEQFF
TRBV2	TRBJ1-1	CASSGGRDSEAFF
TRBV6-5	TRBJ2-1	CASSQTPRFNEQFF
TRBV27	TRBJ2-7	CASSLTGSGTYEQYF
TRBV19	TRBJ2-1	CASSMSSGGVSYNEQFF
TRBV6-5	TRBJ2-2	CASSYGHGGELFF
TRBV2	TRBJ2-5	CASLPAGGIETQYF
TRBV15	TRBJ1-1	CATSREGEGTNTEAFF
TRBV11-2	TRBJ2-2	CASSSWGEAGPGELFF
TRBV27	TRBJ1-1	CASSLDLNTEAFF
TRBV19	TRBJ1-3	CASSLNSGNTIYF
TRBV27	TRBJ2-2	CASSWDRGTGELFF
TRBV19	TRBJ2-2	CASSSWETNTGELFF
TRBV2	TRBJ2-5	CASQRGRAPQETQYF
TRBV30	TRBJ2-5	CAWSGGLAGEETQYF
TRBV15	TRBJ1-3	CATSRVSEGSGNTIYF
TRBV19	TRBJ2-7	CASRTGDEQYF
TRBV27	TRBJ2-7	CASSPSGGALSYEQYF
TRBV30	TRBJ2-6	CAWSEGTGANVLTF
TRBV2	TRBJ2-1	CASSDGSGYNEQFF
TRBV5-6	TRBJ2-5	CASSLRDRKETQYF
TRBV6-1	TRBJ1-6	CASIESSYNSPLHF
TRBV6-4	TRBJ1-5	CASSEALAQGRNQPQHF
TRBV2	TRBJ2-7	CASSDLSSQTPYEQYF